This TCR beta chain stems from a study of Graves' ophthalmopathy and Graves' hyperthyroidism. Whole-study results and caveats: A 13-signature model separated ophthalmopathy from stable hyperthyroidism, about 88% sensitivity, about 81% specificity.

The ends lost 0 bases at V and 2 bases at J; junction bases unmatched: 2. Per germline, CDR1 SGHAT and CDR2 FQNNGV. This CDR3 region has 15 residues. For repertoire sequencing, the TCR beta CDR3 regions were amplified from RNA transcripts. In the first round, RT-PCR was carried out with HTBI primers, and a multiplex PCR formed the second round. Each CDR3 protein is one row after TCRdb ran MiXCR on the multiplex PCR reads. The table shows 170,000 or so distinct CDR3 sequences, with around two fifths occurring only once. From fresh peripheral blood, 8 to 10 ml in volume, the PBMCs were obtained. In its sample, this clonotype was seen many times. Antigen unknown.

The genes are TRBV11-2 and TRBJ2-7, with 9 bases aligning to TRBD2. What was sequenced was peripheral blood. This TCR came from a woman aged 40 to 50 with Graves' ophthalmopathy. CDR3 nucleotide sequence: TGTGCCAGCAGCTTAGATCGCGGGGGGGCCTACGAGCAGTACTTC. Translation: CASSLDRGGAYEQYF.